Below, 26 T cell receptor beta chains from the same sample are listed, as sequenced in a study of tumor-infiltrating lymphocytes in primary liver carcinoma. Co-extraction of both nucleic acids (RNA and DNA) used about 20-34 mg of unsorted bulk tissue. The input was around 0.5 ug total RNA; TCR beta cDNA was made from it with a constant-region primer. For TCR beta, libraries were produced by three nested multiplex PCR rounds using slightly modified ARM-PCR. With TRBV1-TRBV30 forward primers and a C-beta reverse primer, the first two PCR rounds were run for 9 to 10 cycles each. Using its own MiXCR run on the multiplex PCR reads, TCRdb lists one record per CDR3 protein. In the table there are some 110,000 distinct CDR3 sequences, approximately 78% of which are singletons. Specimen: liver tumor tissue from sampling region 3. Subset denoted: tumor region T3, left-lateral pole. The receptors were sampled from a middle-aged man with primary liver carcinoma and hepatitis B virus infection.

In regard to this clonotype: As the CDR3 is not closed by the conserved phenylalanine or tryptophan, this likely results from a read error. Because the CDR3's place on the DNA is in doubt, the DNA is left out and the CDR3 is given as listed by TCRdb. The chain carries TRBV11-3 and TRBJ2-3; TRBD1 is the table's D call, not checked against the DNA. The CDR3 is 16 residues long, ends included. Germline values: CDR1 SGHNT, CDR2 YENEEA. CDR3 sequence reads: CASSGSPAGRVDTQYL.

About this clonotype: At one end the junction does not follow the germline gene, possibly because of a read error. The CDR3 DNA sequence: TGCAGCACCGTTGTTGTAGGTGGCTTGAACACTGAAGCTCTCTTT. Protein: CSTVVVGGLNTEALF. This chain links TRBV29-1 with TRBJ1-1; no reliable D call. The CDR3 spans 15 residues. CDR1 and CDR2 (germline): SQVTM, ANQGSEA.

On this clonotype: One end of the junction fails to match germline, which may point to a read error. The chain is built from TRBV5-1 and TRBJ2-3; TRBD1 matches 8 bases. This CDR3 contains 20 residues. CDR1 is SGHRS and CDR2 is YFSETQ in the germline V gene. The CDR3 loop reads CTSRPSGGGPALPNTDTQYF. The DNA of the CDR3 is TGCACCAGCAGACCTTCAGGGGGCGGCCCTGCGCTGCCTAACACAGATACGCAGTATTTT.

On this clonotype itself: Compared with germline, one end of the junction differs, possibly owing to a read error. V gene TRBV10-3 combines with J gene TRBJ2-1, with 9 bases identical to TRBD2. Germline V gene lookup returns CDR1 ENHRY and CDR2 SYGVKD. The CDR3 runs to 16 residues. The CDR3 spells CVISDMVAGEYNEQFF. The CDR3 DNA sequence: TGTGTCATCAGTGATATGGTAGCGGGAGAGTACAATGAGCAGTTCTTC.

In regard to this clonotype: An end of the junction does not agree with germline; a read error may underlie this. The chain links TRBV4-2 to TRBJ2-5; maybe TRBD2 (7 bases). Gene TRBJ2-7 matches the end of the DNA better, so the J call may be wrong. The germline CDR1 and CDR2 sequences are LGHNA and YNFKEQ. The CDR3 consists of 14 residues. The CDR3, as DNA: TGCGACAACAGCCAAGGGGGAGGGGGCTACGAGCAGTACTTC. As protein: CDNSQGGGGYEQYF.

For this clonotype: Because the CDR3 is missing its conserved closing phenylalanine or tryptophan, this is likely a read error. The chain joins TRBV29-1 to TRBJ1-1; possibly TRBD1 for D (5 bases). CDR3 size: 12 residues. CDR1 SQVTM and CDR2 ANQGSEA come from the germline V gene. CDR3 loop: CSVEGQNTEAFL. The CDR3 DNA follows: TGCAGCGTTGAAGGACAGAACACCGAAGCTTTCTTA.

A remark on this clonotype: Germline and junction disagree at one end, which may indicate a read error. V gene TRBV28 combines with J gene TRBJ1-5; the D is unclear. The length of the CDR3 is 15 residues. The germline V gene encodes CDR1 MDHEN and CDR2 SYDVKM. The CDR3 is CASSRLRSSNQSQHF. The CDR3 DNA sequence: TGTGCCAGCAGTAGACTCAGGAGTAGCAATCAGTCCCAGCATTTT.

Concerning this clonotype: Without the conserved terminal phenylalanine or tryptophan, this CDR3 likely stems from a read error. The genes are TRBV29-1 and TRBJ2-5; D gene unclear. Germline V gene data show CDR1 as SQVTM and CDR2 as ANQGSEA. V lost 8 bases to trimming and J lost 5 bases, with 15 bases between them. The CDR3 sequence is 12 residues long. DNA of the CDR3: TGCAGCATTCCATTGGGCGTGGAGACCCAGTACCTC. Translation gives CSIPLGVETQYL.

This clonotype has only a few counts. The rearrangement links TRBV20-1 to TRBJ1-1; 9 bases fit TRBD1. Trimming removed 5 bases from V and 10 bases from J; junction bases left unmatched: 8. Germline V CDR1 and CDR2: DFQATT, SNEGSKA (reference sequence). CDR3 length: 12 amino acids. CDR3 region: CSAPKDRGSAFF. For the CDR3, the DNA is TGCAGTGCTCCCAAGGACAGGGGATCAGCTTTCTTT.

For this clonotype: A read error may produce the germline difference seen at one junction end. The chain uses TRBV5-4 and TRBJ2-3; a weak D match, TRBD1 (7 bases). This CDR3 has 15 residues. CDR1 is SGHNT, CDR2 YYREEE, per germline (reference sequence). The CDR3 DNA follows: TGTACCAGCAGCTTGGGGGGTCCGAACAGGGGTACGCAGTATTTT. Residues: CTSSLGGPNRGTQYF.

About this clonotype itself: A clone one base away is much larger, so this may be a read error. This rearrangement joins TRBV4-1 to TRBJ2-3; 10 nucleotides line up with TRBD2. CDR3 length: 15 residues. Per germline, CDR1 MGHRA and CDR2 YSYEKL. Trimming cost V 6 bases and J 7 bases; bases outside gene matches: 10. CDR3 residues: CASRVDSGRTHTQYF. As DNA, the CDR3 is TGCGCCAGCAGGGTCGATAGCGGGAGGACACATACGCAGTATTTT.

This clonotype is medium-sized in the sample. The rearrangement links TRBV29-1 to TRBJ1-1, with D possibly being TRBD1 (5 bases). Germline CDR1 is SQVTM and CDR2 is ANQGSEA. This CDR3 has 15 residues. V was trimmed by 7 bases and J by 0 bases, leaving 18 bases between them. CDR3 sequence reads: CSGGPGWGMNTEAFF. The CDR3 DNA reads as TGCAGCGGTGGACCGGGTTGGGGGATGAACACTGAAGCTTTCTTT.

The V and J genes are TRBV10-3 and TRBJ1-5, with D maybe TRBD1 (5 bases). Germline lookup yields CDR1 ENHRY and CDR2 SYGVKD. Between the trimmed V and J ends, which lost 10 bases and 9 bases, there was a span of 19 bases. The CDR3 is 13 residues long. Here the CDR3 reads CATTVTDQMPQHF. The DNA of the CDR3 is TGTGCCACGACCGTGACAGACCAGATGCCCCAGCATTTT.

The V and J genes are TRBV6-1 and TRBJ2-3; no clear D gene. Germline CDR1 is MNHNS and CDR2 is SASEGT. The CDR3 sequence is 12 residues long. The V end was cut by 6 bases, the J end by 8 bases, with 12 bases between. The CDR3 nucleotides read TGTGCCAGCAGCACCATAGGAGTTACGCAGTATTTT. The encoded protein is CASSTIGVTQYF.

Worth noting for this clonotype: At one boundary the junction diverges from the germline segment, which might be a read error. The DNA for the CDR3 is TGTGCCATCAGTGAGGGGTTGGGATATAATGAGCAGTTATTC. This gives the protein CAISEGLGYNEQLF. The chain employs TRBV10-3 and TRBJ2-1; no firm D call. The CDR3 is 14 residues long. Germline V CDR1 and CDR2: ENHRY, SYGVKD.

Points on this clonotype: Without the conserved terminal phenylalanine or tryptophan, this CDR3 likely stems from a read error. Because the CDR3's place on the DNA is in doubt, the DNA is left out and the CDR3 is given as listed by TCRdb. The CDR3 here is CTSTHGGSYNEQIY. This sequence joins TRBV6-2 or TRBV6-3 and TRBJ2-1; TRBD2, the D gene given by the table, was not confirmed from the DNA. Per the germline V gene, CDR1 is MNHEY and CDR2 is SVGEGT. The CDR3 length equals 14 residues, ends included.

This clonotype was detected ten times or more. This chain connects TRBV5-5 to TRBJ2-2, with D tentatively TRBD1 or TRBD2 (5 bases each). Germline-derived CDR1 and CDR2 are SGHKS and YYEKEE (reference sequence). Trimming stripped 4 bases from V and 6 bases from J, with 16 bases between. This CDR3 has 15 amino acids. The CDR3 coding sequence is TGTGCCAGCAGCCCGACGAGGGGAGCACCCGGGGAGCTGTTTTTT. This gives the protein CASSPTRGAPGELFF.

This clonotype was observed once. A junction end diverges from the germline sequence, so it may reflect a read error. The CDR3 here is CASSPGDKGAGELFF. CDR3 nucleotides: TGTGCCAGCAGTCCGGGGGACAAGGGCGCCGGGGAGCTGTTTTTC. The chain carries TRBV6-2 or TRBV6-3 and TRBJ2-2; D possibly uses TRBD1 or TRBD2 (6 bases each). Germline-derived CDR1 and CDR2 are MNHEY and SVGEGT. The CDR3 is 15 residues long.

Comments on this clonotype: The CDR3 does not close with the conserved phenylalanine or tryptophan, likely indicating a read error. The V call is TRBV4-1, the J call TRBJ1-1; TRBD1 aligns across 7 bases. CDR1 MGHRA and CDR2 YSYEKL come from the germline V gene. The CDR3 is 15 residues long. The ends lost 3 bases at V and 3 bases at J; junction bases unmatched: 7. The CDR3 region has the DNA TGCGCCAGCAGCCACGCGGGACAGTTGGACACTGAAGCTTTCTCT. It is translated as CASSHAGQLDTEAFS.

Concerning this clonotype: One junction end does not reproduce the germline sequence, and a read error may be involved. The chain combines TRBV28 with TRBJ1-4; D not certain. Germline CDR1 MDHEN, CDR2 SYDVKM. CDR3 length: 12 residues. Written as DNA, the CDR3 is TGTACCAGCATTTCCCAAAATGAAAAACTGTTTTTT. Translated: CTSISQNEKLFF.

As concerns this clonotype: The germline gene is not matched at one end of the junction; a read error may be the cause. The CDR3 here is CASSFYYRETETFF. The CDR3 nucleotides are TGTGCCAGCAGCTTCTACTACAGGGAGACTGAAACTTTCTTT. This chain connects TRBV5-5 to TRBJ1-1; a weak D match, TRBD1 (6 bases). CDR1 and CDR2 from the germline V gene are SGHKS and YYEKEE (reference sequence). CDR3 length equals 14 residues.

This clonotype occurred many times. Relative to the germline gene, one junction end is altered; a read error may explain this. The genes are TRBV7-9 and TRBJ2-5, with D tentatively TRBD2 (5 bases). Germline-derived CDR1 and CDR2 are SEHNR and FQNEAQ (reference sequence). CDR3 size: 12 residues. The CDR3 sequence: CAISGSQETQYF. The CDR3 nucleotides are TGTGCCATCAGCGGCTCACAAGAGACCCAGTACTTC.

A note on this clonotype: The germline gene is not matched at one end of the junction; a read error may be the cause. The gene calls are TRBV12-3 or TRBV12-4 and TRBJ2-2, with 7 nucleotides matching TRBD1. The CDR3 covers 16 residues. Here the CDR3 DNA reads TGTGCCAGCAGCCCATGGACAGCCCTTGACACAGGGGAGCTGTTGTTT. As protein: CASSPWTALDTGELLF.

The chain recombines TRBV11-2 with TRBJ2-7; D is ambiguous. This CDR3 comprises 14 residues. The germline V gene encodes CDR1 SGHAT and CDR2 FQNNGV. V dropped 10 bases and J dropped 4 bases, with 20 bases sitting between them. The CDR3 DNA follows: TGTGCCAACACCCGTGGGATTTCCACTTACGAGCAGTACTTC. Its protein product is CANTRGISTYEQYF.

This clonotype appeared once. Mismatch with germline at one junction end may stem from a read error. The chain links TRBV2 to TRBJ2-1, with 12 positions matching TRBD2. The CDR3 extends over 15 amino acids. CDR1 SNHLY and CDR2 FYNNEI come from the germline V gene. CDR3 DNA sequence: TGTGCCAGCCGCCGACTAGCGGGAGTTAAGGATGAGCAGTTGTTC. This gives the protein CASRRLAGVKDEQLF.

Points on this clonotype: At one of its ends the junction is not consistent with the germline gene, which may arise from a read error. The V gene is TRBV11-2, the J gene TRBJ2-1; perhaps TRBD2 as D (5 bases). There are 15 residues in the CDR3. Germline CDR1 SGHAT, CDR2 FQNNGV. CDR3 DNA sequence: TGTGCCAGCAGCTTAGGGTCCGGTGGGAGCTATGAGCAGTTATTC. Translating it yields CASSLGSGGSYEQLF.